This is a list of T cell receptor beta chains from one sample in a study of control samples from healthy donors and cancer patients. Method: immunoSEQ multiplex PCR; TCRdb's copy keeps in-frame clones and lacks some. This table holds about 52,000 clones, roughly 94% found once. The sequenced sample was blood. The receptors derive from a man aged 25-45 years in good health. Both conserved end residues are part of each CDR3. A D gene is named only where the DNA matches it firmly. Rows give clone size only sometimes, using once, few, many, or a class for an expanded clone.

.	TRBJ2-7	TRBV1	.	CTSSQAPTSQSYSYEQYF	TGCACCAGCAGCCAAGCACCGACATCTCAGTCCTACTCCTACGAGCAGTACTTC
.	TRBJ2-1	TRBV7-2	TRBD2	CASSPFPRGGSMYEQFF	TGTGCCAGCAGCCCCTTCCCCCGCGGGGGGAGTATGTATGAGCAGTTCTTC
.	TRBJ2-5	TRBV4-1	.	CASSQFRESRETQYF	TGCGCCAGCAGCCAATTCCGGGAAAGCAGGGAGACCCAGTACTTC
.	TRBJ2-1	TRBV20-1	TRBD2	CSASGTRGFF	TGCAGTGCTAGCGGGACTAGGGGTTTCTTC
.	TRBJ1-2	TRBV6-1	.	CASSEVWISARGYTF	TGTGCCAGCAGTGAAGTATGGATTTCGGCTAGGGGCTACACCTTC
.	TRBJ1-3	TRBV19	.	CASSLGRNSGNTIYF	TGTGCCAGTAGTCTTGGCCGGAACTCTGGAAACACCATATATTTT
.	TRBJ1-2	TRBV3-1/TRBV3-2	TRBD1	CASGDRVYGYTF	TGTGCTAGTGGGGACAGGGTCTATGGCTACACCTTC
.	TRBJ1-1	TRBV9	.	CASSVEGWGPNTEAFF	TGTGCCAGCAGCGTAGAAGGTTGGGGACCGAACACTGAAGCTTTCTTT
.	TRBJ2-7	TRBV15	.	CATSRVGSDEQYF	TGTGCCACCAGCAGAGTGGGTAGCGACGAGCAGTACTTC
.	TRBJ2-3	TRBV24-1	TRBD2	CATSDLGGAGTRFLFLTDTQYF	TGTGCCACCAGTGATTTAGGGGGGGCCGGGACTAGATTCCTCTTTCTCACAGATACGCAGTATTTT
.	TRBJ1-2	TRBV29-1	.	CSVLVGGYTF	TGCAGCGTTTTAGTCGGTGGCTACACCTTC
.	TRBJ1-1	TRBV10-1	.	CASSALGGLAFF	TGCGCCAGCAGTGCCCTCGGGGGGTTGGCTTTCTTT
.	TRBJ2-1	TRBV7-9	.	CASSYDSAGSSYNEQFF	TGTGCCAGCAGCTACGACTCAGCCGGGAGCTCCTACAATGAGCAGTTCTTC
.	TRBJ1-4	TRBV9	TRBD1	CASSDSGTENEKLFF	TGTGCCAGCAGCGACTCGGGGACAGAAAATGAAAAACTGTTTTTT
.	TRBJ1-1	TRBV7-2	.	CASSLFLTMNTEAFF	TGTGCCAGCAGCTTATTTCTGACAATGAACACTGAAGCTTTCTTT
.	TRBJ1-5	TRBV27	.	CASSLSGADWGQPQHF	TGTGCCAGCAGTTTATCCGGGGCAGATTGGGGTCAGCCCCAGCATTTT
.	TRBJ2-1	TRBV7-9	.	CASSMGGLIRQFF	TGTGCCAGCAGCATGGGGGGTTTAATAAGGCAGTTCTTC
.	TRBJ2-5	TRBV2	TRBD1	CAITGGKETQYF	TGTGCCATAACAGGGGGCAAGGAGACCCAGTACTTC
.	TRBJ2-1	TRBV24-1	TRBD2	CATSGLAGGTYNEQFF	TGTGCCACCAGTGGACTAGCGGGAGGTACCTACAATGAGCAGTTCTTC
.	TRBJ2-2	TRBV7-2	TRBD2	CASSLVREKGGELFF	TGTGCCAGCAGCTTAGTGCGGGAGAAGGGCGGGGAACTGTTTTTT
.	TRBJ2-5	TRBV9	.	CASSVAAEETQYF	TGTGCCAGCAGCGTAGCGGCAGAAGAGACCCAGTACTTC
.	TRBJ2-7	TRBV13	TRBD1	CASSLLGRTGDYEQYF	TGTGCCAGCAGCTTATTAGGGAGAACAGGGGACTACGAGCAGTACTTC
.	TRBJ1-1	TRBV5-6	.	CASSWGHMNTEAFF	TGTGCCAGCAGCTGGGGACACATGAACACTGAAGCTTTCTTT
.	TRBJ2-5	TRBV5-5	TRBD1	CASSLTTGGEETQYF	TGTGCCAGCAGCCTAACGACAGGGGGGGAAGAGACCCAGTACTTC
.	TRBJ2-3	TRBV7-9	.	CASSYKGPDTQYF	TGTGCCAGCAGCTATAAAGGGCCAGATACGCAGTATTTT
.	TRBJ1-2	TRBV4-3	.	CASSQAFADGYTF	TGCGCCAGCAGCCAAGCTTTTGCCGATGGCTACACCTTC
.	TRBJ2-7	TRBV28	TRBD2	CASRTSGSSYEQYF	TGTGCCAGCAGGACTAGCGGGAGCTCCTACGAGCAGTACTTC
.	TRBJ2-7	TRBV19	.	CASYSGTRQYF	TGTGCCAGTTACTCAGGGACCCGGCAGTACTTC
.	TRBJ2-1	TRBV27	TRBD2	CASSKRPMTFRGVDEQFF	TGTGCCAGCAGTAAAAGACCAATGACTTTCCGGGGGGTTGATGAGCAGTTCTTC
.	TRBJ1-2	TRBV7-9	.	CASSLAFGGYTF	TGTGCCAGCAGCTTAGCGTTCGGGGGCTACACCTTC
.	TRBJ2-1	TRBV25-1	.	CASSEWRTKFHEQFF	TGTGCCAGCAGTGAATGGCGGACAAAGTTCCATGAGCAGTTCTTC
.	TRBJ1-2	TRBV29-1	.	CSVGNGGNGYTF	TGCAGCGTTGGAAACGGGGGGAATGGCTACACCTTC
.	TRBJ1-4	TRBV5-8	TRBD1	CASSPRGQGFNEKLFF	TGTGCCAGCAGCCCGCGGGGACAGGGCTTTAATGAAAAACTGTTTTTT
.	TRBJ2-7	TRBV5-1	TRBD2	CASSWGLAGVLGYEQYF	TGCGCCAGCAGCTGGGGGCTAGCGGGAGTATTAGGCTACGAGCAGTACTTC
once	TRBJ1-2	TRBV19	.	CASSIARYGYTF	TGTGCCAGTAGTATAGCGCGATATGGCTACACCTTC
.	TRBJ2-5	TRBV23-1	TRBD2	CASSLAGGGLDQETQYF	TGCGCCAGCAGTCTAGCGGGAGGAGGTTTGGACCAAGAGACCCAGTACTTC
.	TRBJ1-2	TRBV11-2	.	CASSFGDSFYGYTF	TGTGCCAGCAGCTTTGGTGACAGTTTCTATGGCTACACCTTC
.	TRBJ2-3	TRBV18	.	CASSPLGGTDTQYF	TGTGCCAGCTCACCCTTGGGGGGCACAGATACGCAGTATTTT
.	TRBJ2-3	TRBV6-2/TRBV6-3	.	CASSSRKSTDTQYF	TGTGCCAGCAGTTCTAGAAAATCCACAGATACGCAGTATTTT
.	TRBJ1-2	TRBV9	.	CASSVAPTMGLEGYGYTF	TGTGCCAGCAGCGTAGCCCCTACCATGGGGTTAGAGGGCTATGGCTACACCTTC
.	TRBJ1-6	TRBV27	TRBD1	CASKNDRANSPLHF	TGTGCCAGCAAAAATGACAGGGCTAATTCACCCCTCCACTTT
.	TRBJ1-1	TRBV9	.	CASSGGGRIGYTEAFF	TGTGCCAGCAGCGGAGGAGGAAGGATTGGATACACTGAAGCTTTCTTT
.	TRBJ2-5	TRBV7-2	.	CASSLNFGSQETQYF	TGTGCCAGCAGCTTAAATTTCGGCAGCCAAGAGACCCAGTACTTC
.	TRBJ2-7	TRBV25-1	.	CASSDYSYEQYF	TGTGCCAGCAGTGACTACTCCTACGAGCAGTACTTC
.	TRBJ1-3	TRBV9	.	CASSVGQTSGNTIYF	TGTGCCAGCAGCGTTGGACAGACTTCTGGAAACACCATATATTTT
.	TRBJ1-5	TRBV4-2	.	CASSQERDLNQPQHF	TGTGCCAGCAGCCAAGAACGTGACTTAAATCAGCCCCAGCATTTT
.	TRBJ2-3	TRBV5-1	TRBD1	CASSLEGAGTDTQYF	TGCGCCAGCAGCTTAGAGGGGGCGGGCACAGATACGCAGTATTTT
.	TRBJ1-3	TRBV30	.	CAWEAGASGNTIYF	TGTGCCTGGGAGGCCGGGGCCTCTGGAAACACCATATATTTT
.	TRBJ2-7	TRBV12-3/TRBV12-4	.	CASSSDRSYEQYF	TGTGCCAGCAGTTCCGACCGGTCCTACGAGCAGTACTTC
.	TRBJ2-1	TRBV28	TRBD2	CASSPLAGREEQFF	TGTGCCAGCAGTCCACTAGCGGGAAGAGAGGAGCAGTTCTTC
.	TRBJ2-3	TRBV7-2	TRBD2	CASSFTGTSGSRDTQYF	TGTGCCAGCAGCTTTACCGGGACTAGCGGGAGCCGAGATACGCAGTATTTT